Listed here is a single T cell receptor beta chain. Trimming removed 6 bases from V and 2 bases from J, with 19 bases in between. Looked up from germline, CDR1 is MDHEN and CDR2 is SYDVKM. The CDR3 has 16 residues. Only in-frame clones appear in the TCRdb table, and some are missing; sequencing was by immunoSEQ multiplex PCR. The table lists approximately 68,000 clones, roughly nine tenths of them singletons. These data come from a study of OX40 agonist ivuxolimab in advanced cancers. Overall study context: The treatment was a fully human IgG2 OX40 agonist, ivuxolimab.

This sequence originates from an adult with an advanced solid tumor such as melanoma, head and neck, liver or kidney cancer. This chain uses TRBV28 with TRBJ1-2, with D perhaps TRBD1 (6 bases). The starting material was CD4+ or CD8+ T cells sorted from blood, obtained in a trial of the OX40 agonist ivuxolimab. CDR3 protein: CASSTRGTRGNYGYTF. The DNA of the CDR3 is TGTGCCAGCAGCACTCGCGGGACAAGGGGGAACTATGGCTACACCTTC.